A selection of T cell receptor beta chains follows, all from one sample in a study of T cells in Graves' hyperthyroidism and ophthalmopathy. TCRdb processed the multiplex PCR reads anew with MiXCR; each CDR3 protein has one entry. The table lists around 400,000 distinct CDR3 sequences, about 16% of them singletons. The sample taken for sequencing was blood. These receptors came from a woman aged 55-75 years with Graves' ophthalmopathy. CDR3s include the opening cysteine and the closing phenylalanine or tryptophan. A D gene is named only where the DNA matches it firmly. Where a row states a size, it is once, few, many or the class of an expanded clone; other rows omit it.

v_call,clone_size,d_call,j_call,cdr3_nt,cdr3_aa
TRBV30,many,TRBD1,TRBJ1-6,TGTGCCGGGACAGGGTTCGGATCACCCCTCCACTTT,CAGTGFGSPLHF
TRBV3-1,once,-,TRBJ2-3,TGTGCCAGCAGCCATATGGAGGGGCAGGCAGATACGCAGTATTTT,CASSHMEGQADTQYF
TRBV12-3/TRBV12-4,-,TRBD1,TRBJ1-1,TGTGCCAGCAGAACCGACAGGGGGGCTGAAGCTTTCTTT,CASRTDRGAEAFF
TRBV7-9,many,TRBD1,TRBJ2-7,TGTGCCAGCAGCGAGGACAGGGGGCATGACTACGAGCAGTACTTC,CASSEDRGHDYEQYF
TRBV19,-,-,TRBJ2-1,TGTGCCAGTAGTATCATGGACAGGGGCCCCGGACTAGCTATCCATGAGCAGTTCTTC,CASSIMDRGPGLAIHEQFF
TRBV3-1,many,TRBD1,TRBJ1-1,TGTGCCAGCAGCCAAGATTGGACAGGGAACACTGAAGCTTTCTTT,CASSQDWTGNTEAFF
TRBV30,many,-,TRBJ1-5,TGTGCCTGGAGTGTACTCGGGGGTGGTCAGCCCCAGCATTTT,CAWSVLGGGQPQHF
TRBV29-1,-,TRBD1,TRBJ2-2,TGCAGCGTTTCACAGGGGGGCGGGGAGCTGTTTTTT,CSVSQGGGELFF
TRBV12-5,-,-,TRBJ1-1,TGTGCTAGTGGTGTAGATGGGAGGGGAAACACTGAAGCTTTCTTT,CASGVDGRGNTEAFF
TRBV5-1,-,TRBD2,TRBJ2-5,TGCGCCAGCAGCCAGGGACTAGCGGGAGGGCTTGAGGAGGCCCAGTACTTC,CASSQGLAGGLEEAQYF
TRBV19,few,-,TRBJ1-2,TGTGCCAGTACCGCCGGGTGGCTCTATGGCTACACCTTC,CASTAGWLYGYTF
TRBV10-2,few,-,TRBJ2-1,TGCGCCTGCAGTGAAACTAGAGGAAATGAGCAGTTCTTC,CACSETRGNEQFF
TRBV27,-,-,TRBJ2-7,TGTGCCACCAAGAGGGCCGGGGGCCTTTACGAGCAGTACTTC,CATKRAGGLYEQYF
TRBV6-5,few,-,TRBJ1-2,TGTGCCAGCAGTTACGGGGGGCAGGATGGGAATGGCTACACCTTC,CASSYGGQDGNGYTF
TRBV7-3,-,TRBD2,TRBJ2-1,TGTGCCAGCAGCTCCAGCGGGAGGGTCCACAATGAGCAGTTCTTC,CASSSSGRVHNEQFF
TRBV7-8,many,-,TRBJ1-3,TGTGCCAGCAGCTCCGCGAACTCTGGAAACACCATATATTTT,CASSSANSGNTIYF
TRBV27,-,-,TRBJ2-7,TGTGCCAGCAGTACGGCAGGGGGGAGGCAGTACTTC,CASSTAGGRQYF
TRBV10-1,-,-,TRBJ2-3,TGCGCCAGCAGTGGGGGGGACAGCACAGATACGCAGTATTTT,CASSGGDSTDTQYF
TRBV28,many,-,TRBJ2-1,TGTGCCAGCACCCCGGGAGCATCCCATGAGCAGTTCTTC,CASTPGASHEQFF
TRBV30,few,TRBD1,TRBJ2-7,TGTGCCTGGAGTAAGTTTGGCAGGGGGCTTTCCTACGAGCAGTACTTC,CAWSKFGRGLSYEQYF